This T cell receptor (beta chain) originates from a study of cytomegalovirus exposure and HLA in healthy donors. Study-level information: A subsequent analysis stated that the 90 to 150 validation repertoires were run on the same platform as the 650 to 850 first-cohort repertoires.

The CDR3 is made up of 14 amino acids. J lost 3 bases, V lost 2 bases, and 4 bases had no gene match. CDR1 SGHAT and CDR2 FQNNGV come from the germline V gene. Study-level findings and limits: The classifier, whose performance was assessed in both the original and validation cohorts, reportedly diagnosed cytomegalovirus status with high specificity and sensitivity. Most TCR sequences were uncommon, yet certain public TCRs appeared in many donors. Investigators reported 150 to 200 TCR beta chains as tied to cytomegalovirus.

Assay used: immunoSEQ multiplex PCR; TCRdb lists only in-frame clones, some missing. This sample yields about 140,000 clones, of which about four fifths are seen a single time; roughly 1.4% belongs to the top ten. This clone was seen just once. No antigen is known for it. The genes are TRBV11-2 and TRBJ2-7, with TRBD2 matching over 7 bases. Sequenced: PBMCs. This TCR was sampled from a young woman in good health and CMV-seronegative. The CDR3 coding sequence is TGTGCCAGCAGCTTAAGCGGGACTAACTACGAGCAGTACTTC. This gives the protein CASSLSGTNYEQYF.